The 24 T cell receptor beta chains below were found in one sample sequenced in a study of T cell repertoires in cytomegalovirus infection (dated by TCRdb to about 2019). Sequenced using an Illumina HiSeq 1500. The public reads were quality trimmed at Q25 with fastp and then assembled into clones with MiXCR by TCRdb, keeping productive beta chains. Rows are unified per CDR3 protein, each entry keeping the most common DNA and genes. For this sample the table gives approximately 250,000 distinct CDR3 sequences, of which approximately 24% were detected only once. The biggest ten clones account for roughly 18% of the sample. Sequencing was done on a sample of CD8+ T cells from PBMCs. These receptors all stem from a human donor in good health (CMV status not recorded). Some clones in this sample may be carry-over from other donors' samples.

The rearrangement links TRBV5-4 to TRBJ1-4; 11 bases are a match to TRBD1. The CDR3 totals 14 residues. Germline loops: CDR1 SGHNT, CDR2 YYREEE (reference sequence). V was clipped by 4 bases and J by 5 bases; unmatched bases: 1. In nucleotides, the CDR3 is TGTGCCAGCAGCGGGACAGGGGGAAATGAAAAACTGTTTTTT. Translation gives CASSGTGGNEKLFF.

The rearrangement links TRBV29-1 to TRBJ1-5, with unresolved D. Looked up from germline, CDR1 is SQVTM and CDR2 is ANQGSEA. Trimming took 4 bases from V and 0 from J, leaving 10 bases between them. This CDR3 spans 14 amino acids. CDR3 protein: CSVVAEDSNQPQHF. DNA for the CDR3: TGCAGCGTTGTGGCGGAAGATAGCAATCAGCCCCAGCATTTT. Together with reference TRBV29-1 and TRBJ1-5, the CDR3 gives the full variable domain: SAVISQKPSRDICQRGTSLTIQCQVDSQVTMMFWYRQQPGQSLTLIATANQGSEATYESGFVIDKFPISRPNLTFSTLTVSNMSPEDSSIYLCSVVAEDSNQPQHFGDGTRLSIL.

The V gene is TRBV2, the J gene TRBJ2-1; unclear D gene. This CDR3 contains 12 residues. V shed 4 bases and J shed 6 bases, with 7 bases lying between them. Germline values: CDR1 SNHLY, CDR2 FYNNEI. The DNA of the CDR3 is TGTGCCAGCAGTGGTGAGATCAATGAGCAGTTCTTC. It yields the protein CASSGEINEQFF.

There are a few counts of this clonotype. The rearrangement joins TRBV11-2 to TRBJ2-3; possible D gene TRBD2, 6 bases. CDR1 is SGHAT and CDR2 is FQNNGV in the germline V gene. The CDR3 sequence is 16 residues long. V lost 2 bases, J lost 5 bases, and 17 bases lay in between. CDR3 in amino acids: CASSLQLAGAIDTQYF. For the CDR3, the DNA is TGTGCCAGCAGCTTACAACTAGCTGGGGCTATAGATACGCAGTATTTT.

V and J are TRBV27 and TRBJ1-1, with D possibly TRBD1 on 5 matching bases. V lost 3 bases to trimming and J lost 4 bases, with 9 bases between them. Germline CDR1 reads MNHEY; CDR2 reads SMNVEV (reference sequence). The CDR3 loop spans 13 amino acids. CDR3 coding DNA: TGTGCCAGCAGTTTGTCAGGGCTCACTGAAGCTTTCTTT. It is translated as CASSLSGLTEAFF.

CDR3 region: CASSRGDTGELFF. CDR3 nucleotides: TGTGCCAGCAGTAGGGGTGACACCGGGGAGCTGTTTTTT. The chain recombines TRBV6-6 with TRBJ2-2, with D perhaps matching TRBD1 (5 bases). The V end was cut by 5 bases, the J end by 3 bases, with 7 bases between. From germline, CDR1 is MNHNY and CDR2 SVGAGI (reference sequence). The CDR3 extends over 13 amino acids.

As regards this clonotype: An end of the junction does not agree with germline; a read error may underlie this. The chain carries TRBV7-2 and TRBJ1-1; no clear D gene. This CDR3 has 16 amino acids. Germline loops: CDR1 SGHTA, CDR2 FQGNSA. CDR3 residues: CVSSIRGPRRNTEAFF. CDR3 nucleotides: TGTGTCAGCAGCATTCGCGGGCCCAGGAGGAACACTGAAGCTTTCTTT.

This clonotype was seen ten or more times. The CDR3: CASSSTTANSGNTIYF. As DNA, the CDR3 is TGTGCCAGCAGCTCAACAACAGCCAACTCTGGAAACACCATATATTTT. The chain has TRBV7-2 and TRBJ1-3; D unclear. The CDR3 contains 16 residues. From germline, CDR1 is SGHTA and CDR2 FQGNSA. V lost 4 bases to trimming and J lost 0 bases, with 13 bases between them. Filled out from reference TRBV7-2 and TRBJ1-3, the complete variable domain reads GAGVSQSPSNKVTEKGKDVELRCDPISGHTALYWYRQSLGQGLEFLIYFQGNSAPDKSGLPSDRFSAERTGGSVSTLTIQRTQQEDSAVYLCASSSTTANSGNTIYFGEGSWLTVV.

This clonotype was found many times. This chain uses TRBV7-2 with TRBJ2-1; D may match TRBD1 or TRBD2 (6 bases each). CDR3 length equals 17 residues. Germline assignment: CDR1 SGHTA and CDR2 FQGNSA. The V gene lost 7 bases and the J gene lost 7 bases, with 26 bases spanning the gap. CDR3 sequence (DNA): TGTGCCAGCACCGGGGCAGGGGCGGGGTCCCCTTTGAATGAGCAGTTCTTC. Amino acids: CASTGAGAGSPLNEQFF.

This clonotype has just a few counts. This chain connects TRBV2 to TRBJ1-3; the match to TRBD1 covers 8 bases. J gave up 1 base and V 5 bases, and 4 bases lay outside the gene matches. The CDR3 has 15 amino acids. Looked up from germline, CDR1 is SNHLY and CDR2 is FYNNEI. The CDR3 loop is CASSTWTGSGNTIYF. As DNA, the CDR3 is TGTGCCAGCAGTACCTGGACAGGGTCTGGAAACACCATATATTTT.

The V gene is TRBV5-1, the J gene TRBJ2-6; TRBD2 matches 7 bases. With V trimmed by 4 bases and J by 0 bases, 1 base remained unmatched. Germline values: CDR1 SGHRS, CDR2 YFSETQ. The CDR3 length is 15 residues. For the CDR3, the DNA is TGCGCCAGCAGCCGGGGGGTCTCTGGGGCCAACGTCCTGACTTTC. Protein: CASSRGVSGANVLTF. The variable domain in full, completed from reference TRBV5-1 and TRBJ2-6, reads KAGVTQTPRYLIKTRGQQVTLSCSPISGHRSVSWYQQTPGQGLQFLFEYFSETQRNKGNFPGRFSGRQFSNSRSEMNVSTLELGDSALYLCASSRGVSGANVLTFGAGSRLTVL.

This clonotype was seen many times. The chain is built from TRBV7-9 and TRBJ2-1; possible D gene TRBD2, 5 bases. Trimming cost V 2 bases and J 3 bases, with 8 bases left between them. The CDR3 has 14 amino acids. The V gene's germline CDR1 is SEHNR and CDR2 FQNEAQ (reference sequence). The DNA of the CDR3 is TGTGCCAGCAGCTTAATCGGGAACTACAATGAGCAGTTCTTC. It specifies CASSLIGNYNEQFF.

This sequence joins TRBV20-1 and TRBJ2-4; D might be TRBD1 or TRBD2, each matching 5 bases. V was clipped by 1 base and J by 3 bases, with 10 bases between them. Germline CDR1 DFQATT, CDR2 SNEGSKA (reference sequence). The CDR3 loop spans 14 amino acids. The CDR3 DNA is TGCAGTGCTAGAGTCCGGGACGACAAAAACATTCAGTACTTC. Its translation is CSARVRDDKNIQYF.

The chain couples TRBV4-2 to TRBJ1-1, with no clear D. The CDR3 runs to 16 residues. CDR1 is LGHNA and CDR2 is YNFKEQ in the germline V gene. The V gene lost 0 bases and the J gene lost 3 bases, with 14 bases spanning the gap. The CDR3 reads CASSQEHGIGYTEAFF. The DNA for the CDR3 is TGTGCCAGCAGCCAAGAACATGGTATCGGATACACTGAAGCTTTCTTT.

This sequence joins TRBV12-3 or TRBV12-4 and TRBJ2-7; D remains ambiguous. The CDR3 runs to 14 residues. Deletions cut 3 bases from V and 0 bases from J, with 9 bases between. This chain's CDR3 is CASSLLGPSYEQYF. CDR3 sequence (DNA): TGTGCCAGCAGTTTGTTAGGTCCCTCCTACGAGCAGTACTTC.

This sequence joins TRBV24-1 and TRBJ2-5; 7 bases are shared with TRBD1. Germline trimming cut 9 bases from V and 0 bases from J; bases unmatched to any gene: 3. CDR1 is KGHDR and CDR2 is SFDVKD in the germline V gene. This CDR3 spans 13 amino acids. CDR3 sequence: CATGTGDQETQYF. The DNA of the CDR3 is TGTGCCACCGGCACAGGGGACCAAGAGACCCAGTACTTC.

This clonotype was seen at least ten times. The chain uses TRBV7-9 and TRBJ2-7; D is unresolved. The germline gives CDR1 SEHNR, CDR2 FQNEAQ (reference sequence). The CDR3 runs to 13 residues. Trimming shortened V by 5 bases and J by 6 bases, and 14 bases separated the two germline ends. The CDR3 DNA is TGTGCCAGCAGCCATGGAATGTTGGGCGAGCAGTACTTC. Its translation is CASSHGMLGEQYF.

The chain is built from TRBV11-2 and TRBJ2-7; D gene ambiguous. Germline values: CDR1 SGHAT, CDR2 FQNNGV. V was shortened by 5 bases and J by 1 base, with 12 bases between the two germline ends. This CDR3 has 14 amino acids. This chain's CDR3 is CASSHAIGSYEQYF. The CDR3 nucleotides read TGTGCCAGCAGCCACGCCATAGGATCCTACGAGCAGTACTTC.

This clonotype was seen a handful of times. The CDR3 coding sequence is TGTGCCAGCAGCTCCGCAGTTAACCCCCTCAATGAGCAGTTCTTC. Protein sequence: CASSSAVNPLNEQFF. This sequence joins TRBV7-6 and TRBJ2-1; D unresolved. CDR3 length: 15 amino acids. The V and J ends lost 4 bases and 6 bases respectively, with 16 bases between them. CDR1 and CDR2 from the germline V gene are SGHVS and FNYEAQ.

This clonotype has just a few counts. This chain uses TRBV19 with TRBJ1-2, with a weak D call TRBD1 (6 bases). The V gene's germline CDR1 is LNHDA and CDR2 SQIVND (reference sequence). There are 12 residues in the CDR3. Trimming took 9 bases from V and 6 from J, leaving 14 bases between them. The CDR3 loop is CASLSGANGYTF. The CDR3 nucleotides are TGTGCCAGCCTATCAGGGGCAAATGGCTACACCTTC. The full variable domain, rest sourced from reference TRBV19 and TRBJ1-2, is DGGITQSPKYLFRKEGQNVTLSCEQNLNHDAMYWYRQDPGQGLRLIYYSQIVNDFQKGDIAEGYSVSREKKESFPLTVTSAQKNPTAFYLCASLSGANGYTFGSGTRLTVV.

This chain links TRBV11-3 with TRBJ2-2; tentatively, D is TRBD1 (6 bases). The V end lost 5 bases, the J end lost 0 bases, and 13 bases lay between the germline ends. Germline loops: CDR1 SGHNT, CDR2 YENEEA. This CDR3 region has 16 residues. The CDR3 sequence: CASSPEDRANTGELFF. CDR3 nucleotide sequence: TGTGCCAGCAGCCCCGAGGACAGAGCGAACACCGGGGAGCTGTTTTTT. Filled out from reference TRBV11-3 and TRBJ2-2, the complete variable domain reads EAGVVQSPRYKIIEKKQPVAFWCNPISGHNTLYWYLQNLGQGPELLIRYENEEAVDDSQLPKDRFSAERLKGVDSTLKIQPAELGDSAVYLCASSPEDRANTGELFFGEGSRLTVL.

V and J are TRBV6-6 and TRBJ1-1; unclear D gene. The CDR3 loop spans 14 amino acids. The V gene's germline CDR1 is MNHNY and CDR2 SVGAGI (reference sequence). Deletions cut 5 bases from V and 3 bases from J, with 13 bases between. The CDR3 DNA follows: TGTGCCAGCAGTCCGGACGGAGGTTACACTGAAGCTTTCTTT. This codes for CASSPDGGYTEAFF.

The CDR3 sequence is CAWSGVTGDLNYGYTF. CDR3 nucleotide sequence: TGTGCCTGGAGTGGCGTGACAGGAGACCTTAACTATGGCTACACCTTC. The chain carries TRBV30 and TRBJ1-2, with TRBD1 as a possible D gene (6 bases). The CDR3 covers 16 residues. Trimming removed 1 base at V and 1 base at J, with 16 bases between. Germline lookup yields CDR1 GTSNPN and CDR2 SVGIG (reference sequence). Using reference TRBV30 and TRBJ1-2 for the parts outside the CDR3, the full variable domain is SQTIHQWPATLVQPVGSPLSLECTVEGTSNPNLYWYRQAAGRGLQLLFYSVGIGQISSEVPQNLSASRPQDRQFILSSKKLLLSDSGFYLCAWSGVTGDLNYGYTFGSGTRLTVV.

This clonotype was seen only a few times. The gene calls are TRBV7-6 and TRBJ2-7, with TRBD1 identical over 7 bases. The CDR3 sequence is 16 residues long. Germline-derived CDR1 and CDR2 are SGHVS and FNYEAQ. The V and J ends lost 5 bases and 5 bases, in that order; junction bases with no gene match: 15. The CDR3 coding sequence is TGTGCCAGCAGCCCAATAGAACAGGGGATTTTCGACGAGCAGTACTTC. Protein product: CASSPIEQGIFDEQYF.